One and the same sample provided the 14 T cell receptor beta chains below, sequenced in a study of blood T cells in healthy people across ages. Primers used in a second PCR of roughly 6 to 12 cycles were a sample-barcoded 5' primer and a J-beta primer mix. TCRdb analysed the 5' RACE reads with MiXCR anew, one entry per CDR3 protein. This sample has 1.5 million to 1.8 million distinct CDR3 sequences; 35% to 45% occur once, and the top ten carry 4%. The sequenced sample consisted of blood. These receptors were taken from a woman in her late teens or twenties in good health.

V usage is TRBV27 and J usage is TRBJ2-7; 7 nucleotides align to TRBD2. The CDR3 contains 16 residues. V trimming: 7 bases; J trimming: 1 base; junction bases outside the gene matches: 13. Germline CDR1 is MNHEY and CDR2 is SMNVEV (reference sequence). The CDR3: CASTREAGATSYEQYF. The CDR3 DNA follows: TGTGCCAGCACCAGAGAGGCGGGAGCGACTTCCTACGAGCAGTACTTC.

The rearrangement uses TRBV20-1 and TRBJ2-3; tentative D call: TRBD2 (6 bases). This CDR3 spans 13 amino acids. The germline gives CDR1 DFQATT, CDR2 SNEGSKA (reference sequence). The CDR3 nucleotides are TGCAGCCCGCGGGGATTCAGCACAGATACGCAGTATTTT. Its translation is CSPRGFSTDTQYF.

This chain connects TRBV6-1 to TRBJ2-3; possible D gene TRBD2, 6 bases. CDR1 and CDR2 (germline): MNHNS, SASEGT. The CDR3 runs 14 residues. V lost 4 bases, J lost 2 bases, and 10 bases lay in between. CDR3 in DNA: TGTGCCAGCAGTGCGTGGGAGGCCACAGATACGCAGTATTTT. Encoded protein: CASSAWEATDTQYF.

The chain joins TRBV3-1 to TRBJ2-7, with 10 nucleotides matching TRBD1. CDR1 LGHDT and CDR2 YNNKEL come from the germline V gene (reference sequence). Unmatched junction bases numbered 8, after V lost 2 bases and J lost 4 bases. The CDR3 covers 16 residues. The CDR3 DNA follows: TGTGCCAGCAGCCAAACCACGGGACAGGGGCCGTACGAGCAGTACTTC. The encoded protein is CASSQTTGQGPYEQYF.

The chain combines TRBV10-2 with TRBJ2-1; 10 positions agree with TRBD2. The CDR3 totals 17 residues. Germline V gene data show CDR1 as WSHSY and CDR2 as SAAADI. J was trimmed by 3 bases and V by 0 bases; bases with no gene match: 5. Written as DNA, the CDR3 is TGCGCCAGCAGTGAGTCGAAACTAGCGGGGCTCTACAATGAGCAGTTCTTC. The encoded protein is CASSESKLAGLYNEQFF.

This chain uses TRBV12-3 or TRBV12-4 with TRBJ1-6, with D tentatively TRBD1 (5 bases). With 4 bases removed from V and 6 bases from J, the gap between germline ends came to 10 bases. This CDR3 spans 14 amino acids. The chain's CDR3 is CASSWGLLNSPLHF. The CDR3 DNA sequence: TGTGCCAGCAGTTGGGGACTGCTTAATTCACCCCTCCACTTT.

The V gene is TRBV7-9, the J gene TRBJ2-1; 11 nucleotides match TRBD2. The CDR3 length is 16 residues. V lost 0 bases to trimming and J lost 8 bases; unmatched junction nucleotides: 6. The germline V gene has CDR1 SEHNR and CDR2 FQNEAQ (reference sequence). CDR3 sequence (DNA): TGTGCCAGCAGCTTAGCCGCTAGCGGGAGGTGGGATGAGCAGTTCTTC. The encoded protein is CASSLAASGRWDEQFF.

V usage is TRBV10-3 and J usage is TRBJ2-7, with no clear D. This CDR3 has 13 amino acids. Germline loops: CDR1 ENHRY, CDR2 SYGVKD. V was shortened by 4 bases and J by 4 bases, with 11 bases between the two germline ends. The CDR3 protein is CAISAIQKYEQYF. The CDR3 coding sequence is TGTGCCATCAGTGCAATACAGAAGTACGAGCAGTACTTC.

This CDR3 is CASTNGRSNYGYTF. The CDR3 nucleotides are TGTGCCAGCACCAACGGCAGATCTAACTATGGCTACACCTTC. The J gene is TRBJ1-2, the V gene TRBV6-2 or TRBV6-3; D remains ambiguous. The germline CDR1 and CDR2 sequences are MNHEY and SVGEGT. Trimming stripped 7 bases from V and 0 bases from J, with 12 bases between. This CDR3 region has 14 residues.

V gene TRBV7-6 combines with J gene TRBJ2-5, with TRBD2 matching 7 bases. After removal of 1 base from V and 0 bases from J, the junction contained 5 bases not matched to a gene. Germline CDR1 is SGHVS and CDR2 is FNYEAQ. CDR3 length: 16 residues. This CDR3 reads CASSLGGGHYQETQYF. CDR3 coding DNA: TGTGCCAGCAGCTTAGGGGGGGGTCACTACCAAGAGACCCAGTACTTC.

The count of this clonotype is one. The chain links TRBV27 to TRBJ1-2; tentative D call: TRBD1 (6 bases). V was cut by 1 base and J by 0 bases, with 12 bases left in between. The CDR3 runs 16 residues. CDR1 is MNHEY and CDR2 is SMNVEV in the germline V gene (reference sequence). The CDR3 is CASSLYPGQTNYGYTF. The CDR3 region has the DNA TGTGCCAGCAGTTTATACCCCGGACAGACTAACTATGGCTACACCTTC.

This clonotype showed up many times. The chain is built from TRBV3-1 and TRBJ2-1; 12 nucleotides line up with TRBD2. The germline V gene encodes CDR1 LGHDT and CDR2 YNNKEL (reference sequence). The CDR3 consists of 14 residues. The V and J ends lost 2 bases and 9 bases, in that order; junction bases with no gene match: 2. The CDR3 protein is CASSQLAGGGEQFF. Written as DNA, the CDR3 is TGTGCCAGCAGCCAACTAGCGGGAGGGGGTGAGCAGTTCTTC.

The rearrangement uses TRBV9 and TRBJ2-1; perhaps TRBD1 as D (6 bases). Trimming removed 3 bases from V and 7 bases from J, with 20 bases in between. This CDR3 is built from 16 residues. Germline values: CDR1 SGDLS, CDR2 YYNGEE. CDR3 coding DNA: TGTGCCAGCAGCGGACCAATGGCTAGGGGGAAAAATGAGCAGTTCTTC. This codes for CASSGPMARGKNEQFF.

This chain connects TRBV3-1 to TRBJ1-2, with TRBD1 as a possible D gene (6 bases). Trimming took off 4 bases at V and 3 bases at J, with 9 bases between the two ends. CDR1 is LGHDT and CDR2 is YNNKEL in the germline V gene (reference sequence). The CDR3 consists of 13 residues. The CDR3 sequence: CASSRGLYYGYTF. CDR3 sequence (DNA): TGTGCCAGCAGCCGGGGGCTTTACTATGGCTACACCTTC.